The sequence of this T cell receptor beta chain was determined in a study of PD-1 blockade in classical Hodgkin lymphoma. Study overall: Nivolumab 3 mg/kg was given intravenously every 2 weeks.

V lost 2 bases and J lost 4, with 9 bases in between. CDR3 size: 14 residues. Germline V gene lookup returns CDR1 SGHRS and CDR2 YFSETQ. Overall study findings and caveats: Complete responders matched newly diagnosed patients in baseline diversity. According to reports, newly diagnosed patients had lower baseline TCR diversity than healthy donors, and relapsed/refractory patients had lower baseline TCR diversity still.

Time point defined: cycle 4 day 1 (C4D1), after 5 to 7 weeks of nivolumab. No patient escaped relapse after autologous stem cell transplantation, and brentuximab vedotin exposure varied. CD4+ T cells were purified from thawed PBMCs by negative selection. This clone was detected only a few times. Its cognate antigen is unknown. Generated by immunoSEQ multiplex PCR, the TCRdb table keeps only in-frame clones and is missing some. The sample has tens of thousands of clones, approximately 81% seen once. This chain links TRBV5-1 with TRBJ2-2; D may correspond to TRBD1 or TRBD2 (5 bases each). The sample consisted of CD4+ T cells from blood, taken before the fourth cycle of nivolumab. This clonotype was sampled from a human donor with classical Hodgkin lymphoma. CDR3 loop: CASSFMGTTGELFF. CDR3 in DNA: TGCGCCAGCAGCTTTATGGGGACCACCGGGGAGCTGTTTTTT.